The clone carrying this T cell receptor (beta chain) occurred a few times. Its target is not known. The primer mix had 60 Vbeta and 13 Jbeta primers. Data came from immunoSEQ multiplex PCR; TCRdb stores just in-frame clones and leaves some out. The sample carries hundreds of thousands of clones, roughly 87% recorded once. The data originate from a study of cytomegalovirus exposure and HLA in healthy donors. The germline V gene has CDR1 LGHNT and CDR2 FRNRAP. The CDR3 spans 13 residues. Trimming stripped 6 bases from V and 2 bases from J, with 7 bases between. Overall study findings and caveats: Sequencing had likely introduced a cluster of highly shared sequence variants as an artifact.

The clonotype was recovered from a man aged 35-49 years in good health and CMV-seropositive. This chain connects TRBV12-5 to TRBJ2-2; no definite D call. Source material: PBMCs. The CDR3 DNA follows: TGTGCTAGTGGGCAGATTAACACCGGGGAGCTGTTTTTT. It codes for CASGQINTGELFF.